This T cell receptor (beta chain) was found in a study of shared clonotypes between healthy human individuals. Notes on the study in general: The diversity represented, both genetic and in exposure history, was limited by few donors.

Free of recent acute infections or vaccinations, the donors were healthy HIV-negative adults. Researchers drew on roughly 89 million PBMCs for genomic DNA from unsorted samples. This clone was seen once. Its antigen is not identified. CDR3 length equals 14 residues. Per germline, CDR1 SGHRS and CDR2 YFSETQ. Trimming shortened V by 1 base and J by 1 base, and 8 bases separated the two germline ends. At deep level, the assay was performed. TCRdb's copy holds only in-frame clones and misses some; the assay was immunoSEQ multiplex PCR. The repertoire consists of roughly 500,000 clones, with about 84% occurring once and the leading ten covering over 9.5%.

The clonotype originates from a woman in her 40s in good health. Some clones in this sample may be carry-over from other donors' samples. The chain carries TRBV5-1 and TRBJ1-1; D remains ambiguous. Sequenced sample: PBMCs. This CDR3 reads CASSLSQENTEAFF. The CDR3 coding sequence is TGCGCCAGCAGCTTGAGCCAGGAGAACACTGAAGCTTTCTTT.